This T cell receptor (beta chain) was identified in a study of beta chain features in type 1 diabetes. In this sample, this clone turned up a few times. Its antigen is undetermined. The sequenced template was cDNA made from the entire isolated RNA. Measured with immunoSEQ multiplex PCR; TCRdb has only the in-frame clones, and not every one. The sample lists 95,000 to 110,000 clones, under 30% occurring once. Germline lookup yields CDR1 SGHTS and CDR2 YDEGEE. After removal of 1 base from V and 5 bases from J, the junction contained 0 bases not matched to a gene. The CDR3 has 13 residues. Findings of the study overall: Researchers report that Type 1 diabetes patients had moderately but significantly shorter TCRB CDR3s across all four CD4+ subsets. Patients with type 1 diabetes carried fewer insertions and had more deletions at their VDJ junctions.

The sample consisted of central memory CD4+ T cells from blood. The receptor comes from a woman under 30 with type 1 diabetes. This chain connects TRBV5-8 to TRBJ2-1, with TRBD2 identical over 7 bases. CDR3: CASSLSGDNEQFF. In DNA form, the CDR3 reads TGTGCCAGCAGCTTGAGCGGGGACAATGAGCAGTTCTTC.